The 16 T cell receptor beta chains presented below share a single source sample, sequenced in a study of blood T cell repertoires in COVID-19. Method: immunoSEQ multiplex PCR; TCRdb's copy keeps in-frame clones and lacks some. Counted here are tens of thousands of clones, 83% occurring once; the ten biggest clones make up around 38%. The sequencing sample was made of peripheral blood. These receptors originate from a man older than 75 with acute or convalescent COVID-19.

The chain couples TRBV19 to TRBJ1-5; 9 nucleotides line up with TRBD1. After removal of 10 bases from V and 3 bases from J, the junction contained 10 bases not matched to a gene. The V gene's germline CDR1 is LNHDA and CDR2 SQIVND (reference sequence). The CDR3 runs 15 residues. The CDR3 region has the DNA TGTGCCAAGATTCCGGGACAGGGAATCAATCAGCCCCAGCATTTT. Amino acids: CAKIPGQGINQPQHF.

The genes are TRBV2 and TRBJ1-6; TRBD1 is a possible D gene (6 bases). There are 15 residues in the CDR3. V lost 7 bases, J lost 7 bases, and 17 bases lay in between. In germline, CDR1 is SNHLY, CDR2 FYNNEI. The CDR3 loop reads CASKAPRTANSPLHF. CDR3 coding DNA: TGTGCCAGCAAGGCCCCCCGGACAGCAAATTCACCCCTCCACTTT.

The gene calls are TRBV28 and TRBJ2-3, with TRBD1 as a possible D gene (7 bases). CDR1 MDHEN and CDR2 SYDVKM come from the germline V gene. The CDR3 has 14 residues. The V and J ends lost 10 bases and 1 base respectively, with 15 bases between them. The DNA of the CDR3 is TGTGCCATCCAGGGGGGACTCCGCACAGATACGCAGTATTTT. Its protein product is CAIQGGLRTDTQYF.

DNA for the CDR3: TGTGCCAGCACCGGGAATAGCGGGGGAAGCACAGATACGCAGTATTTT. Its protein product is CASTGNSGGSTDTQYF. The rearrangement joins TRBV2 to TRBJ2-3; 9 bases fit TRBD2. This CDR3 region has 16 residues. V was pared by 7 bases and J by 0 bases, with 8 bases of the junction left unmatched. The V gene's germline CDR1 is SNHLY and CDR2 FYNNEI.

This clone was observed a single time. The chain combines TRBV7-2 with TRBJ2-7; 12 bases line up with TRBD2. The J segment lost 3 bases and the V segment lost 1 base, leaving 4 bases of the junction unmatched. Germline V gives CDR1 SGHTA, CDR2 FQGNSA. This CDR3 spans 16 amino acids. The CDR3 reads CASSLEGLAGNYEQYF. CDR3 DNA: TGTGCCAGCAGCTTAGAGGGACTAGCGGGCAACTACGAGCAGTACTTC.

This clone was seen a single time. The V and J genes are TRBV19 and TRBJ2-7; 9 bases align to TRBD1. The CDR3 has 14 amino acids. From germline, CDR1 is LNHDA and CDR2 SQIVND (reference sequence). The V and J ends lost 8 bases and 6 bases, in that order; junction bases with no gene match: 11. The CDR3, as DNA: TGTGCCAGTCGTACCGGGACAGGGCTCTCCGAGCAGTACTTC. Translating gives CASRTGTGLSEQYF.

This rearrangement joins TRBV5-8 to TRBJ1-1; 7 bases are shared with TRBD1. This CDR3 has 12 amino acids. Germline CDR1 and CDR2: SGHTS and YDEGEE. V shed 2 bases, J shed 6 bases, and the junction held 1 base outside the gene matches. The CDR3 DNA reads TGTGCCAGCAGCTTTACAGGGGCTGAAGCTTTCTTT. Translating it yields CASSFTGAEAFF.

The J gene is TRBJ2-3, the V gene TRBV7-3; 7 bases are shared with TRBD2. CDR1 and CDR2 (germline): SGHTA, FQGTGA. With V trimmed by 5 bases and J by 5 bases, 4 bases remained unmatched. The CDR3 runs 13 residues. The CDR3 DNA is TGTGCCAGCAGCAGAAGCGGGAAAGATACGCAGTATTTT. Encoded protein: CASSRSGKDTQYF. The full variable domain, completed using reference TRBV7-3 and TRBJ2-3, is GAGVSQTPSNKVTEKGKYVELRCDPISGHTALYWYRQSLGQGPEFLIYFQGTGAADDSGLPNDRFFAVRPEGSVSTLKIQRTERGDSAVYLCASSRSGKDTQYFGPGTRLTVL.

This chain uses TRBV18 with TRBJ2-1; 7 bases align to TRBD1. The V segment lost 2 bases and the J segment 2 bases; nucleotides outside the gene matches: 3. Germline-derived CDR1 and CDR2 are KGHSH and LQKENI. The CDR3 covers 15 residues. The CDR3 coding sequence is TGTGCCAGCTCACCAAACGACAGGGCCTACAATGAGCAGTTCTTC. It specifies CASSPNDRAYNEQFF.

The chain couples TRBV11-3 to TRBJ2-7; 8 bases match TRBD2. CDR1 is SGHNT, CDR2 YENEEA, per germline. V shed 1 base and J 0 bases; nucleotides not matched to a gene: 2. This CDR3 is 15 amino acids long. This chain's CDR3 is CASSLVSGSSYEQYF. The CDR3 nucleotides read TGTGCCAGCAGCTTAGTCAGCGGGAGCTCCTACGAGCAGTACTTC.

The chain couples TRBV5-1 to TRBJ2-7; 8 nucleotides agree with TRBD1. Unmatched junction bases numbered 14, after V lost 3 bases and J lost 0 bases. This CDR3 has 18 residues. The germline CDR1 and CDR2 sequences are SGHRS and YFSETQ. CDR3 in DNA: TGCGCCAGCAGCTCCAAATCTACCGGGACAGGTCCCTCCTACGAGCAGTACTTC. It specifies CASSSKSTGTGPSYEQYF.

The CDR3 region is CSASRRTENTEAFF. The CDR3 DNA sequence: TGCAGTGCTAGTCGCAGGACAGAGAACACTGAAGCTTTCTTT. This chain links TRBV20-1 with TRBJ1-1, with D possibly matching TRBD1 (6 bases). V was pared by 3 bases and J by 1 base, with 12 bases between. This CDR3 spans 14 amino acids. CDR1 and CDR2 (germline): DFQATT, SNEGSKA (reference sequence).

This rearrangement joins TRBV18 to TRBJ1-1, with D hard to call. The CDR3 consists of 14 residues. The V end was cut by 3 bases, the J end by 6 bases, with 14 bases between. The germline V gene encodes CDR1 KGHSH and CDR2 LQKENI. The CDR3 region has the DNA TGTGCCAGCTCACCGGGCAGCGGGTGGGCTGAAGCTTTCTTT. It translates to CASSPGSGWAEAFF. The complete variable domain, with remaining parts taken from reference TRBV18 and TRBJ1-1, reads NAGVMQNPRHLVRRRGQEARLRCSPMKGHSHVYWYRQLPEEGLKFMVYLQKENIIDESGMPKERFSAEFPKEGPSILRIQQVVRGDSAAYFCASSPGSGWAEAFFGQGTRLTVV.

The CDR3 bases are TGTGCCAGCAGCTTAGGGGTTAGGACAGAGAACACCGGGGAGCTGTTTTTT. This encodes CASSLGVRTENTGELFF. The V call is TRBV13, the J call TRBJ2-2; possibly TRBD1 for D (6 bases). The CDR3 runs 17 residues. V shed 0 bases and J shed 1 base, with 12 bases lying between them. The V gene's germline CDR1 is PRHDT and CDR2 FYEKMQ (reference sequence).

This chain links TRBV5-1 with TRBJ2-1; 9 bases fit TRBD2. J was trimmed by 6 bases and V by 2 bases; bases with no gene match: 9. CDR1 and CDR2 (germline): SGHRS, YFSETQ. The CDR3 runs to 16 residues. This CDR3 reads CASSFSSGTSINEQFF. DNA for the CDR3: TGCGCCAGCAGCTTCTCCTCCGGGACTAGCATCAATGAGCAGTTCTTC.

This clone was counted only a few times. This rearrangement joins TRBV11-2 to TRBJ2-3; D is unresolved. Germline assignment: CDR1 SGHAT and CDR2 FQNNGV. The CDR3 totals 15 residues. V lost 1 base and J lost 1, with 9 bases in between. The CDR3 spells CASSLVSVRTDTQYF. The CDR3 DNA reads TGTGCCAGCAGCTTAGTATCAGTTCGCACAGATACGCAGTATTTT.